Sequencing of this TCR beta chain was carried out in a study of shared clonotypes between healthy human individuals (dated by TCRdb to the early 2020s). Study-wide context: The cohort comprised two women and a few men aged 18 to 49 years. For each donor, three plates each were used for CD4 naive and CD4 memory, two plates were used for CD8 naive, and one plate was used for CD8 memory. To estimate repertoire size and how much clonotype sharing occurs between individuals, the study deeply sequenced the blood TCR repertoires of roughly 5 healthy adults. Different laboratories and diverse techniques were used to prepare libraries and sequence TCR repertoires, to increase sequencing depth and limit assay-specific biases. Each donor's leukapheresis produced roughly between roughly 0.94 and 9.5 billion PBMCs.

The donors were healthy, HIV-negative adults with no recently reported acute infections or vaccinations. Every donor was a Caucasian adult residing in Nashville, Tennessee, USA. Magnetic negative selection was used to enrich CD4+ T cells, after which naive cells were positively selected on CD45RA and the negative fraction became the memory subset. Blood was collected by leukapheresis, and PBMCs were isolated by Ficoll-Histopaque density gradient centrifugation and then cryopreserved in liquid nitrogen vapor phase. Analytical flow cytometry was used to check the purity and quantity of each magnetically sorted T cell population. Genomic DNA was isolated from each sorted fraction and quantified by UV absorbance on a Nanodrop 2000c. Findings and caveats that apply to the study as a whole: Even with the large sequencing depth, rarefaction of the sorted-subset datasets indicated that sequencing was incomplete. Clonotypes shared by all four sorted-subset donors showed higher generation probabilities than non-shared clonotypes. Naive subsets generally had larger estimated clonotype richness than memory subsets did. Sampling was limited to blood, and TCR repertoires in tissue likely differ from TCR repertoires in blood. About 5% of naive CD4, around 3.6% of naive CD8, approximately 2% of memory CD4, and 0.4% of memory CD8 clonotypes were shared across several donors. Because the study included a small number of donors, the genetic and exposure-history diversity represented was limited. Pairwise subsampling led to the expectation that sequencing depth would affect the degree of clonotype sharing among donors.

CDR1 and CDR2 were assigned from the germline V gene (reference sequence) as LNHDA and SQIVND. From the cysteine through the phenylalanine, the CDR3 covers 13 amino acids. The sequence is cut down to CDR3 DNA, 39 bases in frame from base 1. Unmatched junction bases come to 2, with V trimmed by 7 bases and J by 0 bases. TCR CDR3 regions were amplified from genomic DNA by multiplex PCR using the deep immunoSEQ assay. Genomic DNA extracted from each cell subset was distributed evenly over all wells of several immunoSEQ 96-well plates, and each plate served as one replicate. For sorted subsets, approximately 0.2 ug of genomic DNA, equivalent to 25,000 to 35,000 T cell genomes, went into each replicate PCR. Purified libraries were quantified with a Qubit 3.0 fluorometer, sized on a Bioanalyzer 2100, and re-quantified with the KAPA Library Quantification kit. A separate single-read 150-cycle Illumina NextSeq 550 flow cell was used to sequence each immunoSEQ 96-well plate. In the authors' own workflow: Because the immunoSEQ output held only junctional sequences and lacked quality scores, the filtering could not match the filtering applied to full-length reads. Sequences were annotated with PyIR, a Python wrapper for IgBLAST v1.9, and V/J genes and CDR3 were assigned using IMGT germline references. Reads were removed for weak V/J assignments (E-value above 1e-6), missing CDR3, stop codons, out-of-frame junctions, or ambiguous translated residues. V3J clonotypes were defined as sequences sharing the same inferred V gene, J gene, and CDR3 amino acid sequence. To compute the percentage overlap between repertoires, the number of shared unique clonotypes was divided by the size of the smaller repertoire. Richness of each repertoire was evaluated using RTK rarefaction, the Chao1 estimator, and Recon v2.1 estimates of unobserved clonotypes. OLGA was used to compute generation probabilities for all TCRbeta clonotypes that the gDNA method yielded from a few donors. This immuneACCESS table, as held by TCRdb, lists in-frame sequences with V and J called but not all clones. Of the missing ones, under half trace to an unresolved V gene in checked studies; the others have no known cause. Clonal size and the V and J genes are those of that table, whereas D and trimming came from the DNA. The sample has over a million clones on record, 75% to 85% of them singletons. Around 0.47% of the sample is in the top ten clones.

With respect to this clone: Its antigen has not been determined. No base quality values were provided; no much bigger clone lies one nucleotide off.

Sequencing was done on a sample of memory CD4+ T cells from PBMCs. The meaning of the sample's cell subset or site label: CD45RA-negative fraction. The rearranged chain carries TRBV19 and TRBJ2-5; 7 bases in the middle match TRBD2. This TCR was recovered from a man between 18 and 35 years old in good health. Some clones in this sample may be carry-over from other donors' samples. This receptor has the CDR3 CASMGGDQETQYF. The nucleotide sequence reads TGTGCCAGTATGGGGGGGGACCAAGAGACCCAGTACTTC.